These T cell receptor beta chains were read from a single sample in a study of long-term antiretroviral therapy in people with HIV. The method was immunoSEQ multiplex PCR; TCRdb's version includes in-frame clones alone and lacks a portion of them. The sample has some 19,000 clones, around nine tenths seen once. The sequencing here drew on unsorted PBMCs, taken 0.5 years after starting antiretroviral therapy. Receptors were obtained from a man aged 40-55 years with HIV. Both conserved end residues are part of each CDR3. A D gene is named only where the DNA matches it firmly. Not every row has a clone size; where given, it reads once, few, many or a size class.

clone size: -
J gene: TRBJ2-7
D gene: TRBD2
V gene: TRBV15
CDR3 protein: CATSRDGLADEQYF
CDR3 DNA: TGTGCCACCAGCAGAGATGGCCTAGCGGACGAGCAGTACTTC

clone size: -
J gene: TRBJ2-1
D gene: -
V gene: TRBV15
CDR3 protein: CATSRDGSEQFF
CDR3 DNA: TGTGCCACCAGCAGAGACGGTAGTGAGCAGTTCTTC

clone size: -
J gene: TRBJ2-1
D gene: -
V gene: TRBV11-3
CDR3 protein: CASSSNTGVGSGEQFF
CDR3 DNA: TGTGCCAGCAGCTCCAATACGGGAGTTGGATCGGGTGAGCAGTTCTTC

clone size: -
J gene: TRBJ2-1
D gene: -
V gene: TRBV11-3
CDR3 protein: CASSLAEKDEQFF
CDR3 DNA: TGTGCCAGCAGCTTAGCAGAGAAGGATGAGCAGTTCTTC

clone size: -
J gene: TRBJ1-1
D gene: -
V gene: TRBV7-9
CDR3 protein: CASSLETYLNTEAFF
CDR3 DNA: TGTGCCAGCAGCTTAGAAACTTATTTGAACACTGAAGCTTTCTTT

clone size: -
J gene: TRBJ2-5
D gene: -
V gene: TRBV4-2
CDR3 protein: CASSQDEGETQYF
CDR3 DNA: TGTGCCAGCAGCCAAGATGAGGGGGAGACCCAGTACTTC

clone size: -
J gene: TRBJ2-3
D gene: -
V gene: TRBV10-3
CDR3 protein: CAISVGTSTDTQYF
CDR3 DNA: TGTGCCATCAGTGTCGGGACCAGCACAGATACGCAGTATTTT

clone size: -
J gene: TRBJ1-5
D gene: -
V gene: TRBV7-2
CDR3 protein: CASSDKGRNQPQHF
CDR3 DNA: TGTGCCAGCAGCGACAAGGGACGGAATCAGCCCCAGCATTTT

clone size: -
J gene: TRBJ2-5
D gene: TRBD2
V gene: TRBV19
CDR3 protein: CASHGLAGGPRETQYF
CDR3 DNA: TGTGCCAGTCATGGACTAGCGGGAGGACCCCGTGAGACCCAGTACTTC

clone size: -
J gene: TRBJ2-5
D gene: -
V gene: TRBV11-3
CDR3 protein: CASSLGDSETQYF
CDR3 DNA: TGTGCCAGCAGCTTAGGGGATTCGGAGACCCAGTACTTC

clone size: -
J gene: TRBJ1-4
D gene: -
V gene: TRBV5-5
CDR3 protein: CASSQPFQGMDEKLFF
CDR3 DNA: TGTGCCAGCAGCCAGCCTTTCCAGGGGATGGATGAAAAACTGTTTTTT

clone size: -
J gene: TRBJ1-1
D gene: -
V gene: TRBV6-5
CDR3 protein: CASREGTEAFF
CDR3 DNA: TGTGCCAGCAGGGAAGGTACTGAAGCTTTCTTT

clone size: -
J gene: TRBJ2-2
D gene: TRBD1
V gene: TRBV4-1
CDR3 protein: CASSQDYPGGNTGELFF
CDR3 DNA: TGCGCCAGCAGCCAAGATTATCCAGGGGGCAACACCGGGGAGCTGTTTTTT

clone size: -
J gene: TRBJ1-1
D gene: -
V gene: TRBV7-8
CDR3 protein: CASTGGGITEAFF
CDR3 DNA: TGTGCCAGCACGGGGGGCGGGATAACTGAAGCTTTCTTT

clone size: -
J gene: TRBJ2-7
D gene: -
V gene: TRBV10-3
CDR3 protein: CAIGYDSPSGEQYF
CDR3 DNA: TGTGCCATCGGCTATGACAGTCCCTCCGGGGAGCAGTACTTC

clone size: -
J gene: TRBJ1-4
D gene: -
V gene: TRBV4-2
CDR3 protein: CASRGNEKLFF
CDR3 DNA: TGTGCCAGCAGAGGTAATGAAAAACTGTTTTTT

clone size: -
J gene: TRBJ2-7
D gene: TRBD2
V gene: TRBV5-1
CDR3 protein: CASSLLTSGLNEQYF
CDR3 DNA: TGCGCCAGCAGCCTTTTGACTAGCGGGCTAAACGAGCAGTACTTC

clone size: -
J gene: TRBJ1-2
D gene: -
V gene: TRBV19
CDR3 protein: CASSMQGQKPYGYTF
CDR3 DNA: TGTGCCAGTAGTATGCAAGGACAGAAACCGTATGGCTACACCTTC

clone size: -
J gene: TRBJ2-2
D gene: -
V gene: TRBV7-2
CDR3 protein: CASSLGGNTGELFF
CDR3 DNA: TGTGCCAGCAGCTTAGGCGGAAACACCGGGGAGCTGTTTTTT

clone size: once
J gene: TRBJ2-5
D gene: -
V gene: TRBV29-1
CDR3 protein: CSSQQAGPIETQYF
CDR3 DNA: TGCAGCTCACAGCAGGCGGGGCCGATAGAGACCCAGTACTTC

clone size: -
J gene: TRBJ1-2
D gene: -
V gene: TRBV6-6
CDR3 protein: CASSPGSVYGYTF
CDR3 DNA: TGTGCCAGCAGCCCGGGCTCCGTCTATGGCTACACCTTC

clone size: -
J gene: TRBJ1-3
D gene: -
V gene: TRBV29-1
CDR3 protein: CSVEDRDRGGNTIYF
CDR3 DNA: TGCAGCGTTGAAGATCGGGATAGGGGTGGAAACACCATATATTTT

clone size: once
J gene: TRBJ2-7
D gene: -
V gene: TRBV27
CDR3 protein: CASSLSAGAYEQYF
CDR3 DNA: TGTGCCAGCAGTTTATCGGCAGGGGCCTACGAGCAGTACTTC

clone size: -
J gene: TRBJ2-7
D gene: -
V gene: TRBV19
CDR3 protein: CATGRTYEQYF
CDR3 DNA: TGTGCTACGGGCCGCACCTACGAGCAGTACTTC

clone size: once
J gene: TRBJ2-5
D gene: -
V gene: TRBV7-9
CDR3 protein: CASSPRNLQETQYF
CDR3 DNA: TGTGCCAGCAGCCCGCGGAACCTCCAAGAGACCCAGTACTTC

clone size: -
J gene: TRBJ2-7
D gene: TRBD1
V gene: TRBV6-6
CDR3 protein: CASSSGTGDYEQYF
CDR3 DNA: TGTGCCAGCAGTTCCGGGACAGGGGACTACGAGCAGTACTTC

clone size: few
J gene: TRBJ1-2
D gene: -
V gene: TRBV7-9
CDR3 protein: CASSNRDTGYTF
CDR3 DNA: TGTGCCAGCAGCAACCGGGACACCGGCTACACCTTC

clone size: once
J gene: TRBJ2-2
D gene: -
V gene: TRBV6-1
CDR3 protein: CASSSHTNTGELFF
CDR3 DNA: TGTGCCAGCTCGTCACACACGAACACCGGGGAGCTGTTTTTT

clone size: -
J gene: TRBJ2-7
D gene: -
V gene: TRBV20-1
CDR3 protein: CSARDSYEQYF
CDR3 DNA: TGCAGTGCTAGAGACTCCTACGAGCAGTACTTC

clone size: -
J gene: TRBJ2-3
D gene: TRBD2
V gene: TRBV7-2
CDR3 protein: CASSLGRAGGTTDTQYF
CDR3 DNA: TGTGCCAGCAGCTTAGGCCGTGCGGGAGGAACCACAGATACGCAGTATTTT

clone size: once
J gene: TRBJ2-2
D gene: -
V gene: TRBV9
CDR3 protein: CASSVGGIDTGELFF
CDR3 DNA: TGTGCCAGCAGCGTAGGAGGAATAGACACCGGGGAGCTGTTTTTT

clone size: -
J gene: TRBJ1-2
D gene: -
V gene: TRBV9
CDR3 protein: CASSVPTRGITPNYGYTF
CDR3 DNA: TGTGCCAGCAGCGTTCCTACGAGAGGTATTACGCCGAATTACGGCTACACCTTC

clone size: few
J gene: TRBJ2-7
D gene: -
V gene: TRBV9
CDR3 protein: CASSVTSGSYEQYF
CDR3 DNA: TGTGCCAGCAGCGTAACAAGCGGCTCCTACGAGCAGTACTTC

clone size: -
J gene: TRBJ2-3
D gene: TRBD2
V gene: TRBV9
CDR3 protein: CASSVPSGRSVDTQYF
CDR3 DNA: TGTGCCAGCAGCGTACCTAGCGGGAGGTCTGTAGATACGCAGTATTTT

clone size: -
J gene: TRBJ2-7
D gene: -
V gene: TRBV14
CDR3 protein: CASSPGLYEQYF
CDR3 DNA: TGTGCCAGCAGCCCGGGGCTATACGAGCAGTACTTC

clone size: -
J gene: TRBJ2-5
D gene: TRBD1
V gene: TRBV18
CDR3 protein: CASSPPTGAGQETQYF
CDR3 DNA: TGTGCCAGCTCACCACCTACAGGGGCGGGCCAAGAGACCCAGTACTTC

clone size: -
J gene: TRBJ2-5
D gene: -
V gene: TRBV5-4
CDR3 protein: CASSWVVGEKTQYF
CDR3 DNA: TGTGCCAGCAGCTGGGTTGTCGGGGAAAAGACCCAGTACTTC

clone size: -
J gene: TRBJ2-3
D gene: TRBD2
V gene: TRBV7-2
CDR3 protein: CASSSLAGGADTQYF
CDR3 DNA: TGTGCCAGCAGCTCCTTAGCGGGAGGGGCAGATACGCAGTATTTT

clone size: -
J gene: TRBJ2-7
D gene: -
V gene: TRBV2
CDR3 protein: CASSPSDLSSYEQYF
CDR3 DNA: TGTGCCAGCAGCCCCTCAGACTTAAGCTCCTACGAGCAGTACTTC

clone size: -
J gene: TRBJ1-3
D gene: TRBD1
V gene: TRBV14
CDR3 protein: CASSLGGDGNTIYF
CDR3 DNA: TGTGCCAGCAGCCTAGGGGGCGATGGAAACACCATATATTTT

clone size: -
J gene: TRBJ2-1
D gene: -
V gene: TRBV27
CDR3 protein: CASSLGTTHNEQFF
CDR3 DNA: TGTGCCAGCAGTTTAGGAACGACGCACAATGAGCAGTTCTTC

clone size: -
J gene: TRBJ2-2
D gene: TRBD2
V gene: TRBV28
CDR3 protein: CASSKLAGVFAGELFF
CDR3 DNA: TGTGCCAGCAGTAAACTAGCGGGAGTGTTCGCCGGGGAGCTGTTTTTT

clone size: -
J gene: TRBJ2-7
D gene: -
V gene: TRBV23-1
CDR3 protein: CAPEDPGAAPSPEQYF
CDR3 DNA: TGCGCCCCAGAGGACCCGGGGGCAGCTCCCTCTCCCGAGCAGTACTTC

clone size: -
J gene: TRBJ2-3
D gene: TRBD2
V gene: TRBV6-5
CDR3 protein: CASSSGTSGVDTQYF
CDR3 DNA: TGTGCCAGCAGTTCCGGGACTAGCGGGGTAGATACGCAGTATTTT

clone size: -
J gene: TRBJ1-5
D gene: -
V gene: TRBV9
CDR3 protein: CASSVGSGNQPQHF
CDR3 DNA: TGTGCCAGCAGCGTAGGCTCAGGGAATCAGCCCCAGCATTTT

clone size: -
J gene: TRBJ1-4
D gene: TRBD1
V gene: TRBV5-4
CDR3 protein: CASSLGSDRGEKLFF
CDR3 DNA: TGTGCCAGCAGCTTGGGGTCCGACAGGGGTGAAAAACTGTTTTTT

clone size: -
J gene: TRBJ2-5
D gene: -
V gene: TRBV2
CDR3 protein: CASSDGSAAWTQYF
CDR3 DNA: TGTGCCAGCAGTGATGGAAGCGCTGCATGGACCCAGTACTTC